The 31 T cell receptor beta chains presented below share a single source sample, sequenced in a study of shared clonotypes between healthy human individuals. Only in-frame clones appear in the TCRdb table, and some are missing; sequencing was by immunoSEQ multiplex PCR. The profile shows 2,500,000 or so clones, over 85% of them singletons. Sequencing was carried out using naive CD4+ T cells from PBMCs. The subset was: CD45RA+ positively selected. Receptors were obtained from a man aged 18 to 29 in good health. Some clones in this sample may be carry-over from other donors' samples.

As DNA, the CDR3 is TGTGCCAGCAGTTTGTATCGGGTAAACACCGGGGAGCTGTTTTTT. Amino acids: CASSLYRVNTGELFF. The rearrangement joins TRBV28 to TRBJ2-2; D uncertain. Germline V gives CDR1 MDHEN, CDR2 SYDVKM. CDR3 length equals 15 residues. V was shortened by 3 bases and J by 2 bases, with 10 bases between the two germline ends.

The count of this clone is one. This chain uses TRBV7-2 with TRBJ1-5; D is undetermined. Trimming stripped 1 base from V and 1 base from J, with 11 bases between. Germline values: CDR1 SGHTA, CDR2 FQGNSA. CDR3 length equals 16 residues. The CDR3 DNA follows: TGTGCCAGCAGCTTAGTTGCGGGTAGGAGCAATCAGCCCCAGCATTTT. Its protein is CASSLVAGRSNQPQHF.

The chain recombines TRBV5-1 with TRBJ1-2; D perhaps matches TRBD1 (5 bases). Looked up from germline, CDR1 is SGHRS and CDR2 is YFSETQ. V was clipped by 4 bases and J by 4 bases, with 14 bases between them. The length of the CDR3 is 14 residues. The CDR3 protein is CASSQASRGYGYTF. Written as DNA, the CDR3 is TGCGCCAGCAGCCAAGCGTCTAGGGGCTATGGCTACACCTTC.

The chain recombines TRBV9 with TRBJ1-2, with a weak D call TRBD1 (5 bases). CDR1 is SGDLS, CDR2 YYNGEE, per germline. The CDR3 contains 13 residues. Trimming took off 0 bases at V and 5 bases at J, with 8 bases between the two ends. CDR3 nucleotide sequence: TGTGCCAGCAGCGTAGGGACACCTTATGGCTACACCTTC. Translating gives CASSVGTPYGYTF.

This clone was seen just once. J is TRBJ2-2 and V is TRBV9; perhaps TRBD1 as D (6 bases). Germline V gene data show CDR1 as SGDLS and CDR2 as YYNGEE. The V end lost 4 bases, the J end lost 1 base, and 20 bases lay between the germline ends. The CDR3 is 18 residues long. CDR3 sequence reads: CASSPILGQLRNTGELFF. CDR3 nucleotides: TGTGCCAGCAGCCCAATTCTCGGACAGCTCAGGAACACCGGGGAGCTGTTTTTT.

This chain joins TRBV28 and TRBJ1-5, with TRBD1 identical over 10 bases. CDR1 and CDR2 (germline): MDHEN, SYDVKM. CDR3 size: 16 residues. Trimming removed 7 bases from V and 2 bases from J; junction bases left unmatched: 8. The CDR3 nucleotides read TGTGCCAGCAACGTAGCGGGACAGGGGCGCAATCAGCCCCAGCATTTT. The encoded protein is CASNVAGQGRNQPQHF.

This clone was detected only once. The identical CDR3 is also encoded by other nucleotide sequences in the sample. This chain joins TRBV25-1 and TRBJ1-1; tentative D call: TRBD1 (5 bases). The V gene lost 1 base and the J gene lost 0 bases, with 9 bases spanning the gap. Germline V gives CDR1 MGHDK, CDR2 SYGVNS. The CDR3 has 15 residues. Written as DNA, the CDR3 is TGTGCCAGCAGTGAATCCCGGGGGATGAACACTGAAGCTTTCTTT. Translation gives CASSESRGMNTEAFF.

V is TRBV7-9 and J is TRBJ2-5; D unclear. V was clipped by 2 bases and J by 5 bases, with 12 bases between them. The CDR3 sequence is 14 residues long. Germline CDR1 reads SEHNR; CDR2 reads FQNEAQ (reference sequence). The CDR3 loop reads CASSLPRFYETQYF. CDR3 coding DNA: TGTGCCAGCAGCTTACCCAGGTTCTATGAGACCCAGTACTTC.

The J gene is TRBJ2-7, the V gene TRBV7-2; D is undetermined. The V gene lost 3 bases and the J gene lost 3 bases, with 12 bases spanning the gap. Germline loops: CDR1 SGHTA, CDR2 FQGNSA. The CDR3 is 14 residues long. The CDR3 here is CASSFGQKSYEQYF. Written as DNA, the CDR3 is TGTGCCAGCAGCTTTGGCCAGAAAAGCTACGAGCAGTACTTC.

With respect to this clone: This sample also contains other DNA sequences that code for the same CDR3. The rearrangement links TRBV7-9 to TRBJ1-4; D gene ambiguous. Trimming took 2 bases from V and 6 from J, leaving 7 bases between them. Germline V gives CDR1 SEHNR, CDR2 FQNEAQ (reference sequence). The CDR3 extends over 13 amino acids. The CDR3 protein is CASSLRGDEKLFF. The CDR3 DNA sequence: TGTGCCAGCAGCTTACGGGGAGATGAAAAACTGTTTTTT.

The sample holds one count of this clone. V gene TRBV27 combines with J gene TRBJ1-5; TRBD1 agrees at 7 bases. The V and J ends lost 5 bases and 0 bases, in that order; junction bases with no gene match: 7. Germline-derived CDR1 and CDR2 are MNHEY and SMNVEV (reference sequence). The CDR3 consists of 16 residues. CDR3 amino acids: CASSVDRAFSNQPQHF. The CDR3 region has the DNA TGTGCCAGCAGTGTTGACAGGGCCTTTAGCAATCAGCCCCAGCATTTT.

In DNA form, the CDR3 reads TGTGCCAGCAGTTGGCTAGCGGGAGGAGCCTACGAGCAGTACTTC. It yields the protein CASSWLAGGAYEQYF. This sequence joins TRBV27 and TRBJ2-7; 11 nucleotides align to TRBD2. CDR1 and CDR2 from the germline V gene are MNHEY and SMNVEV (reference sequence). The CDR3 sequence is 15 residues long. The junction had 4 bases not matched to a gene; V was cut back by 4 bases and J by 2 bases.

CDR3 DNA: TGTGCCAGCAGTTTAGGAGGCGGGGGGGTGGACACTGAAGCTTTCTTT. It codes for CASSLGGGGVDTEAFF. The genes are TRBV28 and TRBJ1-1, with D tentatively TRBD1 (5 bases). Trimming took 2 bases from V and 3 from J, leaving 16 bases between them. Germline CDR1 is MDHEN and CDR2 is SYDVKM. CDR3 size: 16 residues.

CDR3 region: CASSSQGGLAIYEQYF. For the CDR3, the DNA is TGTGCCAGCAGCTCACAGGGGGGACTAGCGATTTACGAGCAGTACTTC. The chain joins TRBV9 to TRBJ2-7; 10 bases map to TRBD2. Germline CDR1 is SGDLS and CDR2 is YYNGEE. The V segment lost 4 bases and the J segment 4 bases; nucleotides outside the gene matches: 11. The CDR3 covers 16 residues.

CDR3 nucleotides: TGTGCCAGCAGTCAACCGGGACAGGTCTACGAGCAGTACTTC. Its protein is CASSQPGQVYEQYF. The chain is built from TRBV27 and TRBJ2-7; 8 bases agree with TRBD1. The CDR3 runs 14 residues. J was trimmed by 3 bases and V by 5 bases; bases with no gene match: 6. CDR1 is MNHEY and CDR2 is SMNVEV in the germline V gene (reference sequence).

In regard to this clone: Other DNA sequences in this sample translate to the same CDR3. The chain couples TRBV5-1 to TRBJ2-1, with D possibly called TRBD1 or TRBD2 (5 bases each). Germline-derived CDR1 and CDR2 are SGHRS and YFSETQ. Trimming took off 3 bases at V and 5 bases at J, with 12 bases between the two ends. CDR3 length: 14 residues. For the CDR3, the DNA is TGCGCCAGCAGCTGGGGACCCCCGAACAATGAGCAGTTCTTC. Translation gives CASSWGPPNNEQFF.

V gene TRBV28 combines with J gene TRBJ2-1, with 9 bases that match TRBD2. The CDR3 runs to 14 residues. Looked up from germline, CDR1 is MDHEN and CDR2 is SYDVKM. V lost 6 bases, J lost 8 bases, and 8 bases stayed unmatched. DNA for the CDR3: TGTGCCAGCAGCATTAGCGGGAGCCGGGATGAGCAGTTCTTC. Encoded protein: CASSISGSRDEQFF.

This clone is a singleton in its sample. The chain uses TRBV10-3 and TRBJ2-5; TRBD1 is a possible D gene (6 bases). Trimming removed 6 bases from V and 5 bases from J, with 16 bases in between. The germline V gene encodes CDR1 ENHRY and CDR2 SYGVKD. The CDR3 spans 14 residues. The CDR3 protein is CAISLQGMWETQYF. CDR3 coding DNA: TGTGCCATCAGCCTACAGGGAATGTGGGAGACCCAGTACTTC.

Turning to this clone: At the DNA level, this CDR3 is encoded by other sequences in the same sample as well. The rearrangement uses TRBV28 and TRBJ2-1, with 12 bases matching TRBD2. There are 16 residues in the CDR3. The J segment lost 4 bases and the V segment lost 4 bases, leaving 5 bases of the junction unmatched. The germline gives CDR1 MDHEN, CDR2 SYDVKM. The CDR3 DNA reads TGTGCCAGCAGTTCCCGACTAGCGGGAGTGTACAATGAGCAGTTCTTC. This encodes CASSSRLAGVYNEQFF.

This sequence joins TRBV29-1 and TRBJ2-7; unclear D gene. V was cut by 4 bases and J by 1 base, with 8 bases left in between. The CDR3 spans 12 residues. Germline CDR1 is SQVTM and CDR2 is ANQGSEA. CDR3 in DNA: TGCAGCGTTGGAAGGGCTTCCTACGAGCAGTACTTC. Residues: CSVGRASYEQYF.

This chain connects TRBV28 to TRBJ2-3, with D hard to call. With 5 bases removed from V and 4 bases from J, the gap between germline ends came to 7 bases. The germline V gene encodes CDR1 MDHEN and CDR2 SYDVKM. CDR3 length equals 12 residues. As DNA, the CDR3 is TGTGCCAGCAGTCGCCGGGCAGATACGCAGTATTTT. It is translated as CASSRRADTQYF.

The chain combines TRBV19 with TRBJ1-4; D is perhaps TRBD1 (5 bases). The CDR3 contains 15 residues. Trimming shortened V by 6 bases and J by 0 bases, and 11 bases separated the two germline ends. Germline loops: CDR1 LNHDA, CDR2 SQIVND (reference sequence). CDR3 sequence (DNA): TGTGCCAGTAGAGAGACAGCAGCAACTAATGAAAAACTGTTTTTT. Its protein is CASRETAATNEKLFF.

The V and J genes are TRBV19 and TRBJ1-2; 11 bases line up with TRBD1. Germline assignment: CDR1 LNHDA and CDR2 SQIVND (reference sequence). V shed 4 bases, J shed 4 bases, and the junction held 11 bases outside the gene matches. CDR3 length: 17 residues. The CDR3 nucleotides are TGTGCCAGTAGTACCGGGACAGGGGGAGCGACTCCCTATGGCTACACCTTC. Protein: CASSTGTGGATPYGYTF.

This chain joins TRBV7-2 and TRBJ2-7; no reliable D call. The CDR3 extends over 13 amino acids. Germline lookup yields CDR1 SGHTA and CDR2 FQGNSA. Trimming took off 3 bases at V and 3 bases at J, with 9 bases between the two ends. The CDR3 loop is CASSFEDYYEQYF. CDR3 bases: TGTGCCAGCAGCTTCGAGGATTACTACGAGCAGTACTTC. Full variable domain (rest looked up from reference TRBV7-2 and TRBJ2-7): GAGVSQSPSNKVTEKGKDVELRCDPISGHTALYWYRQSLGQGLEFLIYFQGNSAPDKSGLPSDRFSAERTGGSVSTLTIQRTQQEDSAVYLCASSFEDYYEQYFGPGTRLTVT.

This rearrangement joins TRBV9 to TRBJ2-5; maybe TRBD1 (6 bases). V lost 2 bases to trimming and J lost 5 bases, with 16 bases between them. The length of the CDR3 is 15 residues. Germline V gives CDR1 SGDLS, CDR2 YYNGEE. Here the CDR3 reads CASSVGTNSRETQYF. CDR3 sequence (DNA): TGTGCCAGCAGCGTTGGGACAAACAGCCGGGAGACCCAGTACTTC.

This clone was detected a few times. The chain couples TRBV28 to TRBJ1-1; D is unresolved. Germline values: CDR1 MDHEN, CDR2 SYDVKM. V lost 6 bases, J lost 5 bases, and 10 bases lay in between. The CDR3 is made up of 12 amino acids. CDR3 sequence (DNA): TGTGCCAGCAGCCTCCAGGAAACTGAAGCTTTCTTT. Amino acids: CASSLQETEAFF.

V is TRBV28 and J is TRBJ1-5, with D tentatively TRBD1 (6 bases). The germline CDR1 and CDR2 sequences are MDHEN and SYDVKM. V dropped 5 bases and J dropped 4 bases, with 15 bases sitting between them. CDR3 length equals 15 residues. The CDR3 reads CASSTITGLNQPQHF. As DNA, the CDR3 is TGTGCCAGCAGTACGATCACAGGGCTAAATCAGCCCCAGCATTTT.

This chain links TRBV7-9 with TRBJ1-2; D not certain. V shed 0 bases and J shed 0 bases, with 14 bases lying between them. The CDR3 is 17 residues long. Germline V gene sequence: CDR1 SEHNR, CDR2 FQNEAQ (reference sequence). CDR3 residues: CASSLALGGSTNYGYTF. The CDR3 DNA is TGTGCCAGCAGCTTAGCGCTAGGAGGAAGCACTAACTATGGCTACACCTTC.

The chain is built from TRBV7-2 and TRBJ2-5; TRBD1 matches at 7 bases. CDR3 length: 14 residues. Germline V gives CDR1 SGHTA, CDR2 FQGNSA. The trim removed 6 bases at V and 2 bases at J, leaving 6 bases unmatched. The CDR3 sequence: CASRPPGQQETQYF. The CDR3 DNA sequence: TGTGCCAGCAGGCCGCCGGGACAGCAAGAGACCCAGTACTTC.

In its sample, this clone was seen once. The gene calls are TRBV5-4 and TRBJ2-7; D is possibly TRBD2 (6 bases). The CDR3 contains 15 residues. V gave up 4 bases and J gave up 1 base, with 15 bases separating them. Germline loops: CDR1 SGHNT, CDR2 YYREEE (reference sequence). CDR3 loop: CASSAEGRGSYEQYF. Here the CDR3 DNA reads TGTGCCAGCAGCGCGGAGGGGCGGGGTTCCTACGAGCAGTACTTC. Supplemented by reference TRBV5-4 and TRBJ2-7, the full variable domain reads ETGVTQSPTHLIKTRGQQVTLRCSSQSGHNTVSWYQQALGQGPQFIFQYYREEENGRGNFPPRFSGLQFPNYSSELNVNALELDDSALYLCASSAEGRGSYEQYFGPGTRLTVT.

V and J are TRBV9 and TRBJ1-4; 11 nucleotides line up with TRBD1. This CDR3 has 14 residues. Germline values: CDR1 SGDLS, CDR2 YYNGEE. J was trimmed by 8 bases and V by 4 bases; bases with no gene match: 4. CDR3 sequence (DNA): TGTGCCAGCAGCCCGGGACAGGGGGGAGAAAAACTGTTTTTT. Translation gives CASSPGQGGEKLFF.